This TCR beta chain comes out of a study of persistence of HIV-infected CD4 T cells. Study-wide points: Compared with CD3/CD28-stimulated cells, CMV- and Gag-responding cells showed lower TCRbeta richness.

The CDR3 length is 13 residues. The V end was cut by 3 bases, the J end by 6 bases, with 10 bases between. Per the germline V gene, CDR1 is SGHKS and CDR2 is YYEKEE (reference sequence). Notes on this clone: Its specificity is not known.

Sequencing used immunoSEQ version 4 in survey mode. Sequencing was performed with immunoSEQ multiplex PCR; in TCRdb, only in-frame clones are kept and a portion is missing. The sample consists of around 48,000 clones, around 80% of them appearing once. The stimulus was lysate of CMV-infected fibroblasts, approximately 9.7 ug/mL. CD40L-negative CD69-negative CD45RO-high memory CD4+ T cells were sorted as populations depleted of antigen-responding cells. Here the sequenced sample was CD4+ T cells sorted from PBMCs after roughly 17-hour stimulation, taken from a patient who received antiretroviral therapy. The origin of this receptor is an adult man with HIV who was CMV-seropositive. The rearrangement joins TRBV5-5 to TRBJ1-5; D is unclear. In nucleotides, the CDR3 is TGTGCCAGCAGCTCTCAATTCGGTCAGCCCCAGCATTTT. Amino acid sequence: CASSSQFGQPQHF. Based on the CDR3 plus reference TRBV5-5 and TRBJ1-5, the full variable domain is DAGVTQSPTHLIKTRGQQVTLRCSPISGHKSVSWYQQVLGQGPQFIFQYYEKEERGRGNFPDRFSARQFPNYSSELNVNALLLGDSALYLCASSSQFGQPQHFGDGTRLSIL.